This T cell receptor (beta chain) derives from a study of beta chain features in type 1 diabetes. The CDR3 contains 13 residues. After removal of 7 bases from V and 1 base from J, the junction contained 3 bases not matched to a gene. Germline V CDR1 and CDR2: MGHDK, SYGVNS. As to this clone: The antigen is not known.

Study-level points and caveats: Significant though moderate, a shortening of TCRB CDR3s appeared in all four CD4+ subsets of Type 1 diabetes patients.

Investigators reverse transcribed all isolated RNA, so they sequenced expressed TCRB transcripts. The assay was immunoSEQ multiplex PCR, and TCRdb's table has in-frame clones only and misses some. The sample has about 240,000 clones; more than 11% are singletons. The sequence came from a man aged 25-40 years with type 1 diabetes. Sequenced material: naive CD4+ T cells from blood. The gene calls are TRBV25-1 and TRBJ1-1, with 7 positions matching TRBD1. This CDR3 is CASTGTANTEAFF. The CDR3 DNA sequence: TGTGCCAGCACCGGGACAGCGAACACTGAAGCTTTCTTT.